This TCR beta chain was captured by sequencing in a study of blood T cell repertoires in COVID-19. The CDR3 runs 17 residues. From germline, CDR1 is MGHRA and CDR2 YSYEKL. The J segment lost 4 bases and the V segment lost 1 base, leaving 6 bases of the junction unmatched. TCRdb's table, derived via immunoSEQ multiplex PCR, lists solely in-frame clones and lacks some. The table has around 68,000 clones, roughly 80% seen once. This clonotype was obtained from a woman aged 50 to 60 with acute or convalescent COVID-19. V is TRBV4-1 and J is TRBJ2-2, with 10 bases identical to TRBD2. The source material was peripheral blood. This CDR3 is CASSQASASGGTGELFF. Written as DNA, the CDR3 is TGCGCCAGCAGCCAAGCGTCGGCTAGCGGGGGCACCGGGGAGCTGTTTTTT.